One and the same sample provided the 10 T cell receptor beta chains below, sequenced in a study of human T cells and chemical hapten exposure. Each CDR3 protein is one row after TCRdb ran MiXCR on the RACE reads. The sample includes nearly 110,000 distinct CDR3 sequences, 9% to 15% of them seen just once. Indicated time point: pre-sensitization, week 0. Treatment indicated: therapeutic diphenylcyclopropenone sensitization with weekly scalp DPC. The sample was whole blood, taken in connection with sensitization to the hapten diphenylcyclopropenone (DPC). The receptors were gathered from a woman aged 45-59 years with alopecia areata. Some clones in this sample may be carry-over from other donors' samples.

A few counts support this clonotype. The chain carries TRBV5-1 and TRBJ2-3; D is perhaps TRBD1 or TRBD2 (5 bases each). This CDR3 region has 14 residues. Germline CDR1 is SGHRS and CDR2 is YFSETQ. The V end lost 2 bases, the J end lost 3 bases, and 10 bases lay between the germline ends. CDR3 region: CASSLGERTDTQYF. The CDR3 DNA follows: TGCGCCAGCAGCTTAGGGGAGAGGACAGATACGCAGTATTTT.

A word on this clonotype: This may come from a read error, since a much larger clone is one base off. This CDR3 fails to terminate in the conserved phenylalanine or tryptophan, so it likely reflects a read error. The chain recombines TRBV12-3 or TRBV12-4 with TRBJ1-3; TRBD1 aligns across 9 bases. The junction had 11 bases not matched to a gene; V was cut back by 2 bases and J by 9 bases. This CDR3 comprises 16 residues. CDR3 region: CASSLTGGAGRITIYL. For the CDR3, the DNA is TGTGCCAGCAGTTTAACAGGGGGCGCTGGGAGAATCACCATATATCTT.

This clonotype was seen repeatedly, ten times or more. V gene TRBV7-2 combines with J gene TRBJ2-3; TRBD2 matches 9 bases. This CDR3 is 13 amino acids long. Per germline, CDR1 SGHTA and CDR2 FQGNSA. J gave up 11 bases and V 6 bases, and 9 bases lay outside the gene matches. CDR3 loop: CASRRASGTMQYF. The CDR3 coding sequence is TGTGCCAGCAGACGGGCTAGCGGGACCATGCAGTATTTT.

This clonotype was seen a few times. The chain links TRBV3-1 to TRBJ1-3; no firm D call. CDR3 size: 15 residues. V dropped 0 bases and J dropped 4 bases, with 10 bases sitting between them. Per germline, CDR1 LGHDT and CDR2 YNNKEL (reference sequence). CDR3 in amino acids: CASSQDGQYGNTIYF. The CDR3 coding sequence is TGTGCCAGCAGCCAAGATGGCCAGTACGGAAACACCATATATTTT.

J is TRBJ1-1 and V is TRBV19, with a weak D call TRBD1 (5 bases). This CDR3 has 15 residues. Germline CDR1 reads LNHDA; CDR2 reads SQIVND (reference sequence). V lost 5 bases, J lost 5 bases, and 18 bases lay in between. Here the CDR3 DNA reads TGTGCCAGTAGTGACCCCGGGACCCCACGGACTGAAGCTTTCTTT. This codes for CASSDPGTPRTEAFF.

The chain combines TRBV14 with TRBJ2-7; TRBD2 agrees at 7 bases. The CDR3 spans 15 residues. Trimming removed 4 bases from V and 3 bases from J; junction bases left unmatched: 9. Germline V gene lookup returns CDR1 SGHDN and CDR2 FVKESK. DNA for the CDR3: TGTGCCAGCAGCCTGAGGGCTAGCGGAAACTACGAGCAGTACTTC. Its protein is CASSLRASGNYEQYF. The full variable domain, with the rest looked up from reference TRBV14 and TRBJ2-7, is EAGVTQFPSHSVIEKGQTVTLRCDPISGHDNLYWYRRVMGKEIKFLLHFVKESKQDESGMPNNRFLAERTGGTYSTLKVQPAELEDSGVYFCASSLRASGNYEQYFGPGTRLTVT.

The table lists this clonotype with many counts. This chain joins TRBV18 and TRBJ2-6; the match to TRBD1 covers 7 bases. Germline CDR1 reads KGHSH; CDR2 reads LQKENI. The CDR3 extends over 15 amino acids. The V gene end was trimmed by 3 bases and the J gene end by 9 bases; junction bases not matched to a gene: 8. CDR3 residues: CASSPYGTEINVLTF. CDR3 sequence (DNA): TGTGCCAGCTCACCTTACGGGACAGAAATCAACGTCCTGACTTTC.

This clonotype has at least ten counts. The chain couples TRBV4-3 to TRBJ2-3; TRBD2 agrees at 8 bases. The CDR3 has 15 amino acids. Germline CDR1 reads LGHNA; CDR2 reads YSLEER. J lost 2 bases, V lost 8 bases, and 9 bases had no gene match. CDR3 sequence: CASGGSGDTTDTQYF. CDR3 DNA sequence: TGCGCCAGCGGGGGTAGCGGGGACACCACAGATACGCAGTATTTT.

This chain connects TRBV29-1 to TRBJ2-7, with a weak D call TRBD2 (5 bases). The CDR3 has 11 residues. Trimming removed 7 bases at V and 7 bases at J, with 14 bases between. Germline loops: CDR1 SQVTM, CDR2 ANQGSEA. In nucleotides, the CDR3 is TGCAGCGCGAGGGCCCCGGGAGAGCAGTACTTC. Encoded protein: CSARAPGEQYF.

V gene TRBV7-9 combines with J gene TRBJ2-5, with 7 bases that match TRBD2. In germline, CDR1 is SEHNR, CDR2 FQNEAQ (reference sequence). J gave up 2 bases and V 5 bases, and 11 bases lay outside the gene matches. This CDR3 region has 16 residues. The CDR3 sequence is CASSPGWDYRQETQYF. CDR3 in DNA: TGTGCCAGCAGCCCTGGCTGGGACTACCGACAAGAGACCCAGTACTTC.